This T cell receptor beta chain was recorded in a study of blood T cell repertoires in COVID-19. For the study at large: Samples came from the United States, Italy and Spain, spanning acute and convalescent COVID-19. PBMCs, B-cell-depleted T cells, or T cells provided the cDNA or gDNA that made up the material.

As processed by the authors: Amplification of reference gene primers was used by the study to estimate nucleated cell counts. The method was immunoSEQ multiplex PCR; TCRdb's version includes in-frame clones alone and lacks a portion of them. Clone size and V and J calls were adopted from that table, with D and trimming inferred from the DNA. Among 200,000 to 300,000 clones listed, 85% to 90% were seen once. The sequence came from a woman in her thirties or forties with acute or convalescent COVID-19. The specimen was peripheral blood.

As DNA, the CDR3 is TGTGCCAGCAGCACGAGGCCGGGGGGGGCGAGGGAGACCCAGTACTTC. This sequence encodes CASSTRPGGARETQYF. The chain links TRBV7-8 to TRBJ2-5, with 8 positions matching TRBD2. The CDR3 sequence is 16 residues long. Germline assignment: CDR1 SGHVS and CDR2 FQNEAQ. With V trimmed by 5 bases and J by 5 bases, 13 bases remained unmatched.